These T cell receptor beta chains were read from a single sample in a study of shared clonotypes between healthy human individuals. The method was immunoSEQ multiplex PCR; TCRdb's version includes in-frame clones alone and lacks a portion of them. The table records about 2.4 million clones, approximately 93% of them present only once. Sequenced sample: naive CD4+ T cells from PBMCs. Source of these receptors: a young man in good health. Some clones in this sample may be carry-over from other donors' samples. Both conserved end residues are part of each CDR3. Each record gives: V gene, J gene, D gene, CDR3 protein, CDR3 DNA. A D gene is named only where the DNA matches it firmly.

v_call: TRBV7-2
j_call: TRBJ1-5
d_call: NA
cdr3_aa: CASSAQVSNQPQHF
cdr3_nt: TGTGCCAGCAGCGCCCAAGTTAGCAATCAGCCCCAGCATTTT

v_call: TRBV4-2
j_call: TRBJ1-6
d_call: NA
cdr3_aa: CASSQEGAGATPLHF
cdr3_nt: TGTGCCAGCAGCCAAGAAGGGGCAGGGGCGACACCCCTCCACTTT

v_call: TRBV5-4
j_call: TRBJ1-1
d_call: TRBD1
cdr3_aa: CASSLSPGTGNYMNTEAFF
cdr3_nt: TGTGCCAGCAGCTTGTCACCCGGGACAGGGAATTACATGAACACTGAAGCTTTCTTT

v_call: TRBV29-1
j_call: TRBJ1-4
d_call: NA
cdr3_aa: CSAQRGGAEKLFF
cdr3_nt: TGCAGCGCCCAAAGGGGCGGAGCTGAAAAACTGTTTTTT

v_call: TRBV2
j_call: TRBJ2-7
d_call: TRBD1
cdr3_aa: CASDRDRGIKYEQYF
cdr3_nt: TGTGCCAGCGACCGGGACAGGGGGATAAAGTACGAGCAGTACTTC

v_call: TRBV23-1
j_call: TRBJ2-7
d_call: NA
cdr3_aa: CASSQSEYPHEQYF
cdr3_nt: TGCGCCAGCAGCCAATCCGAATACCCCCACGAGCAGTACTTC

v_call: TRBV19
j_call: TRBJ2-1
d_call: NA
cdr3_aa: CASSIDRGRDGPSYNEQFF
cdr3_nt: TGTGCCAGTAGTATAGATCGGGGGCGGGACGGCCCCTCTTACAATGAGCAGTTCTTC

v_call: TRBV18
j_call: TRBJ1-2
d_call: NA
cdr3_aa: CASSPPGGGQVGYTF
cdr3_nt: TGTGCCAGCTCACCACCGGGGGGGGGCCAGGTTGGCTACACCTTC

v_call: TRBV9
j_call: TRBJ1-2
d_call: NA
cdr3_aa: CASSVVGNYGYTF
cdr3_nt: TGTGCCAGCAGCGTAGTGGGTAACTATGGCTACACCTTC

v_call: TRBV5-4
j_call: TRBJ2-5
d_call: NA
cdr3_aa: CASSPSGVDQETQYF
cdr3_nt: TGTGCCAGCAGCCCATCCGGTGTCGACCAAGAGACCCAGTACTTC

v_call: TRBV5-1
j_call: TRBJ2-1
d_call: TRBD2
cdr3_aa: CASSLGLAGNNEQFF
cdr3_nt: TGCGCCAGCAGCTTGGGCCTAGCGGGGAACAATGAGCAGTTCTTC

v_call: TRBV28
j_call: TRBJ2-7
d_call: NA
cdr3_aa: CASSQARDTYEQYF
cdr3_nt: TGTGCCAGCAGTCAAGCGCGGGATACCTACGAGCAGTACTTC

v_call: TRBV28
j_call: TRBJ2-3
d_call: TRBD1
cdr3_aa: CASSSRTGMTDTQYF
cdr3_nt: TGTGCCAGCAGTTCCCGGACAGGGATGACAGATACGCAGTATTTT